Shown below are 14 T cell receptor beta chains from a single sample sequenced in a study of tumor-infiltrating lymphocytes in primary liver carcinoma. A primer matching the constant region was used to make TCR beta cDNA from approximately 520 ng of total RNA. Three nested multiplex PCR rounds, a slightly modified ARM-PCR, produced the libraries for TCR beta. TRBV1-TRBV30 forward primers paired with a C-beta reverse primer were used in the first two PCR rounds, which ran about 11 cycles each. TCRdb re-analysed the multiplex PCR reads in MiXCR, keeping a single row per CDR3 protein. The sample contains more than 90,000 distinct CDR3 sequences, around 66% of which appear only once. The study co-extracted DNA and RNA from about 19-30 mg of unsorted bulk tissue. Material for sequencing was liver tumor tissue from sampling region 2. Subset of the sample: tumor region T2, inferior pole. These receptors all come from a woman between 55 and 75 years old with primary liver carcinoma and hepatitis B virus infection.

CDR3 protein: CASGGQGLARLYNEQYF. For the CDR3, the DNA is TGTGCCAGCGGGGGACAGGGGTTGGCTAGACTTTATAACGAGCAGTACTTC. The rearrangement joins TRBV11-2 to TRBJ2-7; 10 nucleotides match TRBD1. V lost 8 bases to trimming and J lost 5 bases; unmatched junction nucleotides: 18. This CDR3 contains 17 residues. In germline, CDR1 is SGHAT, CDR2 FQNNGV.

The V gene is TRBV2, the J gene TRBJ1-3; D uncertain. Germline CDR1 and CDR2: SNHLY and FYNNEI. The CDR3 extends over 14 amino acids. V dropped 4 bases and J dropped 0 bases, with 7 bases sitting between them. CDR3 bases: TGTGCCAGCAGTGTGCTCGGCTCTGGAAACACCATATATTTT. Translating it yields CASSVLGSGNTIYF.

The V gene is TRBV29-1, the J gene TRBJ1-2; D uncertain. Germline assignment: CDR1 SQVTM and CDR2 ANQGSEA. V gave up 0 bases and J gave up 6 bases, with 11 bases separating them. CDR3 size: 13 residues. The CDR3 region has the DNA TGCAGCGTTGAAGAGGGGAAGTGGAATGGCTACACCTTC. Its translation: CSVEEGKWNGYTF.

This chain's CDR3 is CASSLTPQGRGYTDTQYF. CDR3 bases: TGTGCCAGCAGTTTAACGCCCCAGGGCAGGGGGTACACAGATACGCAGTATTTT. V gene TRBV28 combines with J gene TRBJ2-3, with 7 bases that match TRBD1. V was clipped by 2 bases and J by 2 bases; unmatched bases: 13. CDR1 and CDR2 from the germline V gene are MDHEN and SYDVKM. The CDR3 spans 18 residues.

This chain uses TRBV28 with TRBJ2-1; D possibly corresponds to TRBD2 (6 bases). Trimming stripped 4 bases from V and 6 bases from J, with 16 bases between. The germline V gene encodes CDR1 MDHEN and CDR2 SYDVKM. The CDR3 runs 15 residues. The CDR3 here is CASSSLARLCNEQFF. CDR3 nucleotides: TGTGCCAGCAGTTCCCTAGCGAGATTGTGCAATGAGCAGTTCTTC.

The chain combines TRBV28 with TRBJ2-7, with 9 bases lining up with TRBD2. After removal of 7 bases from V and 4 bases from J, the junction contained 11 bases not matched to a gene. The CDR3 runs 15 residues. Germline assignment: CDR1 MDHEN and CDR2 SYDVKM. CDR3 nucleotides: TGTGCCAGCATGAGCGGGGGGTCGTTGGTTTACGAGCAGTACTTC. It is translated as CASMSGGSLVYEQYF.

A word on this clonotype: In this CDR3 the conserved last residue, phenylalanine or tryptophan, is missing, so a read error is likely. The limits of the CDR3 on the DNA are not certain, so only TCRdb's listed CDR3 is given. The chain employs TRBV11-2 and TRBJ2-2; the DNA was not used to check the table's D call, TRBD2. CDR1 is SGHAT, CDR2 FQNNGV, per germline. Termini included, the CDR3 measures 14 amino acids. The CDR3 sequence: CASSKGPESGELFL.

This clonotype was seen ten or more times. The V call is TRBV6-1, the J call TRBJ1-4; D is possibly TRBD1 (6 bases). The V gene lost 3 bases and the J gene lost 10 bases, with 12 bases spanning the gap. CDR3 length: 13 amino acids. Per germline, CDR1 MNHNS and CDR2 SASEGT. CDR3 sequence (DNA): TGTGCCAGCAGTGATGCAGGGGTGAGAAAACTGTTTTTT. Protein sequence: CASSDAGVRKLFF.

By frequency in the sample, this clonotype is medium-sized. The CDR3 DNA reads as TGCAGCGTTCGTAGGGGGACTACCATCTACAATGAGCAGTTCTTC. Residues: CSVRRGTTIYNEQFF. The chain recombines TRBV29-1 with TRBJ2-1, with TRBD2 as a possible D gene (7 bases). The V and J ends lost 5 bases and 3 bases respectively, with 17 bases between them. The CDR3 sequence is 15 residues long. Germline-derived CDR1 and CDR2 are SQVTM and ANQGSEA.

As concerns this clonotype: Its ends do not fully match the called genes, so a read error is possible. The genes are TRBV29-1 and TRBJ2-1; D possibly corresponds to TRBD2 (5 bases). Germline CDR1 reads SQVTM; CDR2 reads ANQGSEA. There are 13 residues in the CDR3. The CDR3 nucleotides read TGCAGCGTTGACAGCGGCAGAACCAATGAGCAGTCCTTC. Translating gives CSVDSGRTNEQSF.

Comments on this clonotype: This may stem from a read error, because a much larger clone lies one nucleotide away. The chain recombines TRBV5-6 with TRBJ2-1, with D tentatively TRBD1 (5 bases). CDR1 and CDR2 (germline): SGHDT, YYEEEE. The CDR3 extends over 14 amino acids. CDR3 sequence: CASTLGRHYNEQFF. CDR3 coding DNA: TGTGCCAGCACCTTGGGGCGGCACTACAATGAGCAGTTCTTC.

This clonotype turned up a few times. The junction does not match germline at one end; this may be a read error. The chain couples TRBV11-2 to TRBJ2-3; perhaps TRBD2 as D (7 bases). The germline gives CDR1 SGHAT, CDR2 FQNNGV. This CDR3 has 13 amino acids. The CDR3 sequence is CANSSPGGHTQYF. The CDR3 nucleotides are TGTGCCAACAGCTCCCCGGGGGGCCATACACAGTATTTT.

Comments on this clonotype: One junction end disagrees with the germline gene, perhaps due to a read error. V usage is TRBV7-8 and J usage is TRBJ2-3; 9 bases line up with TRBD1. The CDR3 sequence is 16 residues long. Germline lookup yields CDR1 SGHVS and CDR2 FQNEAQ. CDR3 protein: CASSLTGTGSIDTQYF. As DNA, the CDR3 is TGTGCCAGCAGCTTAACTGGGACAGGGAGCATAGATACGCAGTATTTT. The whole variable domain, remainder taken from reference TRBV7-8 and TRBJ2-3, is GAGVSQSPRYKVAKRGQDVALRCDPISGHVSLFWYQQALGQGPEFLTYFQNEAQLDKSGLPSDRFFAERPEGSVSTLKIQRTQQEDSAVYLCASSLTGTGSIDTQYFGPGTRLTVL.

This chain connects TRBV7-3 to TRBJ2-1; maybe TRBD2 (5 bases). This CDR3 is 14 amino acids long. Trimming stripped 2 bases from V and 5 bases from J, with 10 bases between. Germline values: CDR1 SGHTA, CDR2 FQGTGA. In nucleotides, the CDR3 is TGTGCCAGCAGCTTAGGAGGCCGAAACAATGAGCAGTTCTTC. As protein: CASSLGGRNNEQFF.